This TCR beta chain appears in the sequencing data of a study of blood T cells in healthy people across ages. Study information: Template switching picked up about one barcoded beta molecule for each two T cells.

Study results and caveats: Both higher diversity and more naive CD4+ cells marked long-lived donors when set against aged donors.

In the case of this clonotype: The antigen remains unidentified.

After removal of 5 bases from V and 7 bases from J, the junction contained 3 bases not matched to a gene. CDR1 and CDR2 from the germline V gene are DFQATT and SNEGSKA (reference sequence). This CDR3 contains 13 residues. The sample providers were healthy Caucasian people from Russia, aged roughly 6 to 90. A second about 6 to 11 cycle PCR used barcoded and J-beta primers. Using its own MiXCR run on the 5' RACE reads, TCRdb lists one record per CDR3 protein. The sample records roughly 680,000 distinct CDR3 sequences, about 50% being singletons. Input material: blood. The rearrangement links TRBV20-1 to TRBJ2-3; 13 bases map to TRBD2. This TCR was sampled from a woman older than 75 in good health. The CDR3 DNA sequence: TGCAGTGCTTGGACTAGCGGGGGTTATACGCAGTATTTT. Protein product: CSAWTSGGYTQYF.